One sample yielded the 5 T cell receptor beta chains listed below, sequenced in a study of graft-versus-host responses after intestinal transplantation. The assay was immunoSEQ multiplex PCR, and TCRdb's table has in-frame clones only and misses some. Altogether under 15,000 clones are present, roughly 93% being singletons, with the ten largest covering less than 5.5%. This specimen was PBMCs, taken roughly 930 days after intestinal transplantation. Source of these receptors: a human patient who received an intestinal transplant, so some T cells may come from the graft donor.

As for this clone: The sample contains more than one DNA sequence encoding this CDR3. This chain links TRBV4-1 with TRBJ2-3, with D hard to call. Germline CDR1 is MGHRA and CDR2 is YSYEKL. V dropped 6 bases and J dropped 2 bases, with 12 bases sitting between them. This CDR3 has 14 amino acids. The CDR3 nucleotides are TGCGCCAGCAGTCCCTGGAGCCTCACAGATACGCAGTATTTT. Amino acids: CASSPWSLTDTQYF.

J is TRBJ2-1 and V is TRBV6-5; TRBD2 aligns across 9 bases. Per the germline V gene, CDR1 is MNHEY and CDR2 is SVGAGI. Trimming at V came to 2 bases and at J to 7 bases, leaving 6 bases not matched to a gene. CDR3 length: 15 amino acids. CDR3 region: CASSYARGGKNEQFF. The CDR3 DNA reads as TGTGCCAGCAGTTACGCGCGGGGGGGTAAAAATGAGCAGTTCTTC.

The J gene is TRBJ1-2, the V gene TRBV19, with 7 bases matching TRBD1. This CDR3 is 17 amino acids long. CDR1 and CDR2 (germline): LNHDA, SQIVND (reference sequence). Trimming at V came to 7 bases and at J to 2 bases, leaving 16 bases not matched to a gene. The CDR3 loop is CASTPDRVYGLNYGYTF. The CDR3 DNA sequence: TGTGCCAGTACCCCAGACAGGGTCTACGGTTTGAACTATGGCTACACCTTC.

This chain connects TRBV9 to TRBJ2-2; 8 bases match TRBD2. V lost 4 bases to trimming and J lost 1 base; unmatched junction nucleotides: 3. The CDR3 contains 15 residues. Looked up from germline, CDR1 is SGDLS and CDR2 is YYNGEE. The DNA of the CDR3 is TGTGCCAGCAGCTCTACTAGCGGGAACACCGGGGAGCTGTTTTTT. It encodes CASSSTSGNTGELFF.

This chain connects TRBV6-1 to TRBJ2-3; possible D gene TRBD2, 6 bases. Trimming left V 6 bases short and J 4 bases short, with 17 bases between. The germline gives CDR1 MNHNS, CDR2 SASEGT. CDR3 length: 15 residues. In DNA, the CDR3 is TGTGCCAGCAGGGAGGGCAAGCCCCCACCAGATACGCAGTATTTT. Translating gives CASREGKPPPDTQYF.